This TCR beta chain is from a study of blood T cell repertoires in COVID-19. Germline V gene lookup returns CDR1 GTSNPN and CDR2 SVGIG (reference sequence). Trimming left V 5 bases short and J 5 bases short, with 16 bases between. This CDR3 is 14 amino acids long. Original processing methods: Amplification from reference gene primers served as the basis for estimated nucleated cell counts. Here immunoSEQ multiplex PCR was the method, and the copy in TCRdb shows in-frame clones only, minus some. That table furnishes V, J and clone size, whereas the DNA furnished D and trimming. The table records 150,000 to 160,000 clones, 75% to 90% of them present only once.

The sequence was obtained from a woman aged 70 to 79 with acute or convalescent COVID-19. Sequenced sample: peripheral blood. The chain links TRBV30 to TRBJ1-5; perhaps TRBD1 as D (6 bases). CDR3 sequence reads: CAWGGQMHHQPQHF. In nucleotides, the CDR3 is TGTGCCTGGGGGGGGCAGATGCATCATCAGCCCCAGCATTTT.